The 19 T cell receptor beta chains below come from one sample, sequenced in a study of OX40 agonist ivuxolimab in advanced cancers. TCRdb keeps only in-frame clones here, not all; method: immunoSEQ multiplex PCR. The sample carries more than 45,000 clones, roughly 91% recorded once. Specimen: CD4+ or CD8+ T cells sorted from blood, collected in a trial of the OX40 agonist ivuxolimab. All receptors come from an adult with an advanced solid tumor such as melanoma, head and neck, liver or kidney cancer.

The genes are TRBV6-5 and TRBJ1-5; TRBD1 aligns across 7 bases. V trimming: 2 bases; J trimming: 0 bases; junction bases outside the gene matches: 1. The germline CDR1 and CDR2 sequences are MNHEY and SVGAGI. The length of the CDR3 is 15 residues. The CDR3 loop reads CASSYGTASNQPQHF. CDR3 DNA: TGTGCCAGCAGTTACGGGACAGCTAGCAATCAGCCCCAGCATTTT.

The chain has TRBV2 and TRBJ2-3, with D unclear. V dropped 3 bases and J dropped 2 bases, with 12 bases sitting between them. CDR1 and CDR2 from the germline V gene are SNHLY and FYNNEI. The CDR3 totals 15 residues. The CDR3 bases are TGTGCCAGCAGTGAGACTGCCCCTTACACAGATACGCAGTATTTT. Protein sequence: CASSETAPYTDTQYF.

This chain links TRBV6-5 with TRBJ1-1, with D possibly being TRBD1 (5 bases). The CDR3 is 13 amino acids. V lost 4 bases and J lost 2, with 8 bases in between. Germline V gene lookup returns CDR1 MNHEY and CDR2 SVGAGI. The CDR3 DNA is TGTGCCAGCAGTTGGGACGGAAACACTGAAGCTTTCTTT. This gives the protein CASSWDGNTEAFF.

The V gene is TRBV6-1, the J gene TRBJ1-6; 8 bases agree with TRBD1. Germline V gene sequence: CDR1 MNHNS, CDR2 SASEGT. Germline trimming cut 7 bases from V and 6 bases from J; bases unmatched to any gene: 14. The CDR3 runs 17 residues. The CDR3 loop reads CASTDRGLSPVNSPLHF. Here the CDR3 DNA reads TGTGCCAGCACTGACAGGGGCCTTTCCCCCGTTAATTCACCCCTCCACTTT.

Here the CDR3 DNA reads TGTGCCAGCCCAAACGGGTACGAGCAGTACTTC. Its translation is CASPNGYEQYF. The chain recombines TRBV6-1 with TRBJ2-7; D is undetermined. V was shortened by 8 bases and J by 4 bases, with 9 bases between the two germline ends. This CDR3 comprises 11 residues. In germline, CDR1 is MNHNS, CDR2 SASEGT.

The chain has TRBV30 and TRBJ2-7, with D unclear. CDR1 is GTSNPN and CDR2 is SVGIG in the germline V gene (reference sequence). Trimming took 4 bases from V and 6 from J, leaving 13 bases between them. The CDR3 loop spans 12 amino acids. CDR3 coding DNA: TGTGCCTGGAAGGGTCCGATAGGCGAGCAGTACTTC. Amino acid sequence: CAWKGPIGEQYF.

The chain joins TRBV4-1 to TRBJ2-2; 10 bases fit TRBD2. Germline CDR1 is MGHRA and CDR2 is YSYEKL. The junction had 9 bases not matched to a gene; V was cut back by 1 base and J by 4 bases. The CDR3 spans 18 residues. The CDR3 spells CASSQGGAGGPGTGELFF. DNA for the CDR3: TGCGCCAGCAGCCAAGGTGGAGCGGGGGGGCCGGGCACCGGGGAGCTGTTTTTT.

The chain recombines TRBV5-1 with TRBJ2-5, with 9 positions matching TRBD2. Germline V gives CDR1 SGHRS, CDR2 YFSETQ. V lost 0 bases and J lost 0; bases outside the gene matches: 3. The CDR3 covers 16 residues. CDR3 sequence: CASSLVGGGDQETQYF. In nucleotides, the CDR3 is TGCGCCAGCAGCTTGGTGGGCGGGGGGGACCAAGAGACCCAGTACTTC.

The chain employs TRBV19 and TRBJ1-3; tentative D call: TRBD1 (6 bases). This CDR3 has 16 amino acids. The V end was cut by 2 bases, the J end by 8 bases, with 19 bases between. Germline V lookup: CDR1 LNHDA, CDR2 SQIVND (reference sequence). The CDR3 DNA reads as TGTGCCAGTAGTATAAGTCGGACAGCGCCCCCGGACACCATATATTTT. It specifies CASSISRTAPPDTIYF.

The V and J genes are TRBV4-1 and TRBJ1-3; 8 nucleotides agree with TRBD1. V shed 0 bases, J shed 2 bases, and the junction held 6 bases outside the gene matches. This CDR3 comprises 17 residues. CDR1 is MGHRA, CDR2 YSYEKL, per germline. CDR3 protein: CASSQDDQGAAGNTIYF. The CDR3 nucleotides read TGCGCCAGCAGCCAAGATGATCAGGGGGCGGCTGGAAACACCATATATTTT.

The chain combines TRBV27 with TRBJ2-3, with TRBD1 matching over 8 bases. CDR1 MNHEY and CDR2 SMNVEV come from the germline V gene (reference sequence). The CDR3 covers 15 residues. Unmatched junction bases numbered 7, after V lost 6 bases and J lost 2 bases. CDR3 nucleotide sequence: TGTGCCAGCAGGCGACAGGGGTCCCCCACAGATACGCAGTATTTT. Protein sequence: CASRRQGSPTDTQYF.

The rearrangement uses TRBV5-5 and TRBJ2-1; 7 positions agree with TRBD1. This CDR3 has 14 amino acids. Trimming took 0 bases from V and 9 from J; bases not matched to a gene: 6. From germline, CDR1 is SGHKS and CDR2 YYEKEE (reference sequence). CDR3 DNA: TGTGCCAGCAGCTTGGCCGGACAGGTCCCTGAGCAGTTCTTC. Protein sequence: CASSLAGQVPEQFF.

The chain employs TRBV28 and TRBJ1-4; 7 nucleotides agree with TRBD1. The CDR3 is 15 amino acids. The germline CDR1 and CDR2 sequences are MDHEN and SYDVKM. The ends lost 2 bases at V and 0 bases at J; junction bases unmatched: 0. For the CDR3, the DNA is TGTGCCAGCAGTTTAGGACAGGCAACTAATGAAAAACTGTTTTTT. The encoded protein is CASSLGQATNEKLFF.

In its sample, this clone was seen a few times. The chain joins TRBV6-4 to TRBJ2-3; D possibly corresponds to TRBD1 (5 bases). This CDR3 is built from 16 residues. V was clipped by 3 bases and J by 3 bases, with 16 bases between them. The V gene's germline CDR1 is MRHNA and CDR2 SNTAGT. The CDR3 bases are TGTGCCAGCAGTGAAGGAGCAGGGCAACCTACAGATACGCAGTATTTT. Translated, it gives CASSEGAGQPTDTQYF.

In its sample, this clone was seen once. DNA for the CDR3: TGTGCCAGTAGTATTGGGCAGGGGGCAGCCTACGAGCAGTACGTC. It specifies CASSIGQGAAYEQYV. The chain links TRBV19 to TRBJ2-7; 8 positions match TRBD1. The CDR3 has 15 residues. After removal of 3 bases from V and 2 bases from J, the junction contained 6 bases not matched to a gene. CDR1 is LNHDA, CDR2 SQIVND, per germline (reference sequence).

The V gene is TRBV11-2, the J gene TRBJ2-1, with TRBD2 identical over 9 bases. The CDR3 contains 14 residues. V was clipped by 2 bases and J by 9 bases; unmatched bases: 5. The germline gives CDR1 SGHAT, CDR2 FQNNGV. CDR3 nucleotides: TGTGCCAGCAGCTTAACGCGGGGGGGTGGTGAGCAGTTCTTC. It is translated as CASSLTRGGGEQFF.

V usage is TRBV6-6 and J usage is TRBJ2-1, with D possibly matching TRBD1 (7 bases). CDR1 and CDR2 (germline): MNHNY, SVGAGI (reference sequence). This CDR3 spans 14 amino acids. V was cut by 6 bases and J by 5 bases, with 14 bases left in between. CDR3: CASSQGGLNNEQFF. The CDR3 DNA reads TGTGCCAGCAGCCAGGGGGGCCTCAACAATGAGCAGTTCTTC.

The DNA of the CDR3 is TGTGCCATCAGTGAATCGGGGTTCCCTGGCTACACCTTC. This encodes CAISESGFPGYTF. The V call is TRBV10-3, the J call TRBJ1-2, with D hard to call. The CDR3 extends over 13 amino acids. Germline V gene lookup returns CDR1 ENHRY and CDR2 SYGVKD. Trimming removed 3 bases at V and 7 bases at J, with 12 bases between.

V is TRBV11-2 and J is TRBJ2-7; D remains ambiguous. The CDR3 runs to 12 residues. V shed 5 bases and J shed 5 bases, with 10 bases lying between them. Germline lookup yields CDR1 SGHAT and CDR2 FQNNGV. The CDR3 nucleotides are TGTGCCAGCAGCCCCTCTCCCAACGAGCAGTACTTC. Protein: CASSPSPNEQYF. The complete variable domain, with remaining parts taken from reference TRBV11-2 and TRBJ2-7, reads EAGVAQSPRYKIIEKRQSVAFWCNPISGHATLYWYQQILGQGPKLLIQFQNNGVVDDSQLPKDRFSAERLKGVDSTLKIQPAKLEDSAVYLCASSPSPNEQYFGPGTRLTVT.